The 29 T cell receptor beta chains given below trace back to one sample, sequenced in a study of identical twins (dated by TCRdb to the mid-2010s). The receptor library was made with 5' RACE. The instrument was an Illumina HiSeq 2000. In-frame beta chains were kept once TCRdb had trimmed the public reads at Q25 with fastp and called clones with MiXCR. Each entry merges the rows of one CDR3 protein and shows their most common DNA and genes. The sample table shows roughly 700,000 distinct CDR3 sequences, and 8.6% are seen once. Roughly 0.97% of the sample goes to the ten largest clones. A further study also used this sample, focusing on yellow fever vaccine responses in identical twins.

Sequenced sample: PBMCs. The receptor set was obtained from a young woman in good health.

This clonotype occurred many times. V gene TRBV18 combines with J gene TRBJ1-1, with D uncertain. The CDR3 is 12 amino acids. In germline, CDR1 is KGHSH, CDR2 LQKENI. Trimming cost V 8 bases and J 1 base, with 8 bases left between them. The DNA of the CDR3 is TGTGCCAGCAGCCAAGGGAACACTGAAGCTTTCTTT. Translation gives CASSQGNTEAFF.

This clonotype was counted ten times or more. This chain uses TRBV5-1 with TRBJ2-1; 7 bases line up with TRBD1. Germline CDR1 and CDR2: SGHRS and YFSETQ. The V gene end was trimmed by 0 bases and the J gene end by 2 bases; junction bases not matched to a gene: 2. The CDR3 contains 15 residues. CDR3 region: CASSLGGTAYNEQFF. CDR3 bases: TGCGCCAGCAGCTTGGGAGGGACAGCCTACAATGAGCAGTTCTTC.

The chain uses TRBV20-1 and TRBJ1-2; the D gene is possibly TRBD1 (5 bases). The V gene's germline CDR1 is DFQATT and CDR2 SNEGSKA (reference sequence). V was trimmed by 5 bases and J by 7 bases, leaving 20 bases between them. The CDR3 covers 14 residues. The CDR3 DNA sequence: TGCAGTGCTTACCGAATGGGGCAGAGGGGTGGCTACACCTTC. It translates to CSAYRMGQRGGYTF.

Only a few counts were recorded for this clonotype. The chain is built from TRBV6-4 and TRBJ1-1; D gene ambiguous. The CDR3 sequence is 13 residues long. The germline CDR1 and CDR2 sequences are MRHNA and SNTAGT. Trimming took off 8 bases at V and 2 bases at J, with 12 bases between the two ends. The chain's CDR3 is CASRSGGNTEAFF. CDR3 coding DNA: TGTGCCAGCCGCTCAGGAGGTAACACTGAAGCTTTCTTT.

The chain employs TRBV3-1 and TRBJ2-2; TRBD2 matches 9 bases. This CDR3 has 17 residues. The germline CDR1 and CDR2 sequences are LGHDT and YNNKEL (reference sequence). The ends lost 5 bases at V and 0 bases at J; junction bases unmatched: 7. The CDR3 nucleotides read TGTGCCAGCAGCTACCGGACTAGCGCAACGAACACCGGGGAGCTGTTTTTT. Amino acids: CASSYRTSATNTGELFF.

This clonotype was observed a few times. The chain joins TRBV4-3 to TRBJ2-5, with 8 bases identical to TRBD2. The CDR3 contains 14 residues. Germline V gene lookup returns CDR1 LGHNA and CDR2 YSLEER. The ends lost 3 bases at V and 1 base at J; junction bases unmatched: 1. Written as DNA, the CDR3 is TGCGCCAGCAGCCACGGGACTAGCCAAGAGACCCAGTACTTC. This codes for CASSHGTSQETQYF.

This clonotype was counted at least ten times. The V gene is TRBV29-1, the J gene TRBJ2-2, with no clear D. The CDR3 is made up of 14 amino acids. Germline loops: CDR1 SQVTM, CDR2 ANQGSEA. The V and J ends lost 4 bases and 0 bases respectively, with 9 bases between them. The CDR3: CSVGRQANTGELFF. The CDR3 DNA is TGCAGCGTTGGAAGGCAGGCGAACACCGGGGAGCTGTTTTTT.

This clonotype was observed at least ten times. The chain uses TRBV4-2 and TRBJ2-1; 8 nucleotides match TRBD2. Germline values: CDR1 LGHNA, CDR2 YNFKEQ. V dropped 0 bases and J dropped 10; count of bases not matched to a gene: 11. The CDR3 is 16 residues long. The chain's CDR3 is CASSQEYRGRIGEQFF. The CDR3 region has the DNA TGTGCCAGCAGCCAAGAATACCGCGGGAGGATAGGCGAGCAGTTCTTC.

This clonotype turned up a few times. This chain joins TRBV7-9 and TRBJ1-2; D is undetermined. The CDR3 consists of 15 residues. Trimming pared 5 bases from V and 4 bases from J, leaving 17 bases between. Looked up from germline, CDR1 is SEHNR and CDR2 is FQNEAQ (reference sequence). Here the CDR3 reads CASSTPGRPIYGYTF. Here the CDR3 DNA reads TGTGCCAGCAGCACCCCTGGCAGGCCTATCTATGGCTACACCTTC.

The V call is TRBV3-1, the J call TRBJ2-7; a possible D gene is TRBD2 (5 bases). Germline V gene sequence: CDR1 LGHDT, CDR2 YNNKEL (reference sequence). This CDR3 has 15 amino acids. Trimming removed 1 base at V and 2 bases at J, with 12 bases between. CDR3 sequence (DNA): TGTGCCAGCAGCCAAGGGCGTAGGGAGACCTACGAGCAGTACTTC. Encoded protein: CASSQGRRETYEQYF.

In its sample, this clonotype was seen a few times. This chain links TRBV28 with TRBJ1-5; weak D call: TRBD1 (5 bases). CDR1 is MDHEN and CDR2 is SYDVKM in the germline V gene. Trimming left V 5 bases short and J 0 bases short, with 17 bases between. The CDR3 contains 17 residues. DNA of the CDR3: TGTGCCAGCAGTATAATAGGGGACCCTTATAGCAATCAGCCCCAGCATTTT. This sequence encodes CASSIIGDPYSNQPQHF.

The CDR3 DNA follows: TGTGCCAGCAGTCACCGGGACAGGTCCTACGAGCAGTACTTC. Translating gives CASSHRDRSYEQYF. The V gene is TRBV6-2 or TRBV6-3, the J gene TRBJ2-7; 8 bases are a match to TRBD1. The CDR3 spans 14 residues. The ends lost 5 bases at V and 1 base at J; junction bases unmatched: 4. Per germline, CDR1 MNHEY and CDR2 SVGEGT.

This chain links TRBV2 with TRBJ1-1; D gene ambiguous. Germline values: CDR1 SNHLY, CDR2 FYNNEI. The length of the CDR3 is 15 residues. V lost 4 bases to trimming and J lost 2 bases, with 14 bases between them. The CDR3: CASSAESTPNTEAFF. The CDR3 DNA reads TGTGCCAGCAGTGCCGAATCCACCCCCAACACTGAAGCTTTCTTT.

This clonotype has more than one count but fewer than ten. This chain links TRBV28 with TRBJ2-1; possibly TRBD1 for D (6 bases). V was cut by 6 bases and J by 9 bases, with 18 bases left in between. The CDR3 is 14 residues long. In germline, CDR1 is MDHEN, CDR2 SYDVKM. The CDR3 loop reads CASSVRGSISEQFF. The CDR3 DNA is TGTGCCAGCAGCGTCAGGGGAAGCATCAGTGAGCAGTTCTTC.

This sequence joins TRBV7-9 and TRBJ2-7; D remains unclear. The CDR3 is 11 residues long. The V gene's germline CDR1 is SEHNR and CDR2 FQNEAQ (reference sequence). V lost 8 bases to trimming and J lost 5 bases, with 10 bases between them. The CDR3 reads CASSRAHEQYF. CDR3 nucleotide sequence: TGTGCCAGCTCTAGGGCCCACGAGCAGTACTTC.

The sample holds many counts of this clonotype. J is TRBJ2-1 and V is TRBV28; 8 positions match TRBD2. V dropped 3 bases and J dropped 0; count of bases not matched to a gene: 7. The CDR3 has 17 residues. Germline assignment: CDR1 MDHEN and CDR2 SYDVKM. In DNA form, the CDR3 reads TGTGCCAGCAGTTTCTCCCGGGGGGGCCTCTCCTACAATGAGCAGTTCTTC. Encoded protein: CASSFSRGGLSYNEQFF.

This clonotype has at least ten counts. CDR3 DNA: TGTGCCAGCAGCCGGACAGGGTCCAATCAGCCCCAGCATTTT. Protein: CASSRTGSNQPQHF. V gene TRBV12-3 or TRBV12-4 combines with J gene TRBJ1-5, with 8 bases identical to TRBD1. J lost 3 bases, V lost 6 bases, and 4 bases had no gene match. CDR3 size: 14 residues.

The CDR3 protein is CASSSAGGQQQYF. DNA for the CDR3: TGTGCCAGCAGCTCTGCTGGGGGCCAGCAGCAGTACTTC. The chain uses TRBV7-9 and TRBJ2-7; possibly TRBD1 for D (6 bases). Germline-derived CDR1 and CDR2 are SEHNR and FQNEAQ (reference sequence). The CDR3 runs to 13 residues. V lost 4 bases to trimming and J lost 8 bases, with 15 bases between them.

The genes are TRBV11-2 and TRBJ2-5; D remains unclear. The germline gives CDR1 SGHAT, CDR2 FQNNGV. This CDR3 is built from 11 residues. V was cut by 6 bases and J by 5 bases, with 7 bases left in between. The chain's CDR3 is CASRTLETQYF. The CDR3 DNA reads TGTGCCAGCAGAACTCTTGAGACCCAGTACTTC.

This clonotype has a handful of counts. CDR3 in amino acids: CASSQGLLTGANVLTF. The DNA of the CDR3 is TGCGCCAGCAGCCAAGGTCTCCTTACTGGGGCCAACGTCCTGACTTTC. The V call is TRBV4-1, the J call TRBJ2-6, with unresolved D. Germline CDR1 reads MGHRA; CDR2 reads YSYEKL. The CDR3 has 16 amino acids. The V gene lost 1 base and the J gene lost 2 bases, with 9 bases spanning the gap.

This clonotype came up a few times. The chain recombines TRBV9 with TRBJ2-2; 12 bases match TRBD2. V gave up 0 bases and J gave up 5 bases; unmatched junction bases: 2. The CDR3 length is 16 residues. Germline V gene lookup returns CDR1 SGDLS and CDR2 YYNGEE. CDR3 in amino acids: CASSVALAGGTGELFF. The CDR3 nucleotides read TGTGCCAGCAGCGTAGCGCTAGCGGGAGGGACCGGGGAGCTGTTTTTT.

This clonotype was observed a handful of times. The CDR3 DNA reads as TGTGCCAGCAGTTTTTATCCTTTGGACAGGGCGAACACCGGGGAGCTGTTTTTT. Amino acids: CASSFYPLDRANTGELFF. The V call is TRBV12-3 or TRBV12-4, the J call TRBJ2-2; 8 nucleotides line up with TRBD1. Trimming removed 3 bases from V and 0 bases from J; junction bases left unmatched: 9. The CDR3 is 18 residues long.

V gene TRBV6-1 combines with J gene TRBJ2-1; 12 nucleotides line up with TRBD2. This CDR3 has 16 residues. The germline V gene has CDR1 MNHNS and CDR2 SASEGT. After removal of 3 bases from V and 7 bases from J, the junction contained 7 bases not matched to a gene. CDR3 nucleotide sequence: TGTGCCAGCAGTGACGCCCTAGCGGGGGGGCGAAATGAGCAGTTCTTC. This gives the protein CASSDALAGGRNEQFF.

V and J are TRBV6-5 and TRBJ2-7, with TRBD2 matching over 12 bases. The CDR3 is 15 amino acids. In germline, CDR1 is MNHEY, CDR2 SVGAGI. V lost 4 bases to trimming and J lost 6 bases; unmatched junction nucleotides: 7. The CDR3 region is CASSFLAGGPLEQYF. CDR3 nucleotide sequence: TGTGCCAGCAGTTTCCTAGCGGGAGGGCCCCTCGAGCAGTACTTC.

This clonotype came up many times. This chain joins TRBV27 and TRBJ2-5, with a tentative D call TRBD2 (5 bases). The CDR3 extends over 13 amino acids. The V end was cut by 3 bases, the J end by 5 bases, with 10 bases between. CDR1 and CDR2 (germline): MNHEY, SMNVEV (reference sequence). The CDR3 region has the DNA TGTGCCAGCAGTTTCGGGCGAGGGGAGACCCAGTACTTC. It translates to CASSFGRGETQYF.

This clonotype was detected only a few times. This rearrangement joins TRBV20-1 to TRBJ1-1; no reliable D call. Germline CDR1 DFQATT, CDR2 SNEGSKA (reference sequence). V gave up 0 bases and J gave up 1 base, with 9 bases separating them. The CDR3 covers 14 residues. For the CDR3, the DNA is TGCAGTGCTAGAGATTTCCGGGGGAACACTGAAGCTTTCTTT. Translated: CSARDFRGNTEAFF.

This clonotype appeared many times. The chain combines TRBV7-2 with TRBJ2-1; the match to TRBD2 covers 7 bases. The V gene's germline CDR1 is SGHTA and CDR2 FQGNSA. After removal of 6 bases from V and 6 bases from J, the junction contained 8 bases not matched to a gene. The CDR3 is 14 amino acids. The CDR3 DNA reads as TGTGCCAGCAGGTTGTGGACTAGGTCCAATGAGCAGTTCTTC. Protein product: CASRLWTRSNEQFF.

This clonotype was observed a handful of times. V gene TRBV25-1 combines with J gene TRBJ2-1; no reliable D call. The CDR3 runs 12 residues. The V and J ends lost 0 bases and 10 bases respectively, with 7 bases between them. The V gene's germline CDR1 is MGHDK and CDR2 SYGVNS. CDR3 nucleotide sequence: TGTGCCAGCAGTGAATATAGCAGGGAGCAGTTCTTC. Protein sequence: CASSEYSREQFF.

This clonotype was observed at least ten times. The chain links TRBV6-1 to TRBJ1-1; no definite D call. Trimming took 6 bases from V and 5 from J, leaving 13 bases between them. Germline CDR1 and CDR2: MNHNS and SASEGT. This CDR3 comprises 13 residues. Written as DNA, the CDR3 is TGTGCCAGCAGCCGAACAAGGGAGACTGAAGCTTTCTTT. It encodes CASSRTRETEAFF.